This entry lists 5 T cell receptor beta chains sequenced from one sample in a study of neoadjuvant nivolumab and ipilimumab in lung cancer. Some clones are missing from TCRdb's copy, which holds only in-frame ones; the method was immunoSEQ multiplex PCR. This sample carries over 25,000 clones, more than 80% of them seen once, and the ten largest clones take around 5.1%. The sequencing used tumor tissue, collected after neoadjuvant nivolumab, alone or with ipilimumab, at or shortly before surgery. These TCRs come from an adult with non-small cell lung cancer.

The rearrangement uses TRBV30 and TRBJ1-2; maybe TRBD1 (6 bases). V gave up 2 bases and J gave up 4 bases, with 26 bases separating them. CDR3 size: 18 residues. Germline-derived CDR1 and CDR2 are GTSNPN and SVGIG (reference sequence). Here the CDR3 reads CAWSPDRTTRHSSYGYTF. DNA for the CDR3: TGTGCCTGGAGTCCTGACAGGACCACAAGACACTCTTCCTATGGCTACACCTTC.

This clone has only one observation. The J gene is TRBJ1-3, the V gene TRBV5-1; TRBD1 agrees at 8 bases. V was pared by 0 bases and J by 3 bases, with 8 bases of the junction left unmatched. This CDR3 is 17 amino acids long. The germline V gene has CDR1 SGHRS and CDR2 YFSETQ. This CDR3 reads CASSLAAGQGGGNTIYF. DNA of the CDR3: TGCGCCAGCAGCTTGGCGGCTGGACAGGGAGGTGGAAACACCATATATTTT. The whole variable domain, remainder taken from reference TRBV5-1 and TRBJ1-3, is KAGVTQTPRYLIKTRGQQVTLSCSPISGHRSVSWYQQTPGQGLQFLFEYFSETQRNKGNFPGRFSGRQFSNSRSEMNVSTLELGDSALYLCASSLAAGQGGGNTIYFGEGSWLTVV.

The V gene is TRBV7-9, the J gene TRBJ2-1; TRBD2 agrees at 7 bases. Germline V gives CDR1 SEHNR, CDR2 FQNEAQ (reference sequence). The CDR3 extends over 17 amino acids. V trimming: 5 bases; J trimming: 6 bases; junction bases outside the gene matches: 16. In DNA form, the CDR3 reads TGTGCCAGCAGCAGCGGGATCGGGGCTATGGTCGGCAATGAGCAGTTCTTC. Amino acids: CASSSGIGAMVGNEQFF.

The CDR3 loop reads CASSIAGGFRADTQYF. CDR3 bases: TGTGCCAGTAGTATAGCAGGGGGCTTCAGGGCAGATACGCAGTATTTT. This chain uses TRBV19 with TRBJ2-3, with TRBD1 matching 8 bases. The CDR3 is made up of 16 amino acids. The trim removed 1 base at V and 4 bases at J, leaving 7 bases unmatched. The V gene's germline CDR1 is LNHDA and CDR2 SQIVND (reference sequence).

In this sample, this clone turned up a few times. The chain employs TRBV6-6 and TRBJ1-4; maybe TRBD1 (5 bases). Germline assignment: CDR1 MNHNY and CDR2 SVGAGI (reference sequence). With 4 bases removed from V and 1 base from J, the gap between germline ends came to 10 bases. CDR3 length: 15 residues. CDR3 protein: CASSSRQLTNEKLFF. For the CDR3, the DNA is TGTGCCAGCAGTTCTCGACAGCTAACTAATGAAAAACTGTTTTTT.